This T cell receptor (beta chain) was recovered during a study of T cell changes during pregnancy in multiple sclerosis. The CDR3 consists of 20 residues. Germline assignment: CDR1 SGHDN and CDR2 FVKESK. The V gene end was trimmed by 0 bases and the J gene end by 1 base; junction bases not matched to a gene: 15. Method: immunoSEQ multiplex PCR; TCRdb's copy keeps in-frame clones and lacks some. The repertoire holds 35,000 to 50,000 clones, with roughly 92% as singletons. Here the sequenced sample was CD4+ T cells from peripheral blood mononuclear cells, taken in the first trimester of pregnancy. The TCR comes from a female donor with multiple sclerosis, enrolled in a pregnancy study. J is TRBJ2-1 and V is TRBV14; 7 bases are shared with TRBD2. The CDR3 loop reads CASSQDAASGPLWSYNEQFF. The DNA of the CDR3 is TGTGCCAGCAGCCAAGATGCGGCTAGCGGACCACTCTGGTCCTACAATGAGCAGTTCTTC.